This TCR beta chain was captured in a study of blood T cell repertoires in COVID-19. Study context: Some COVID-19 samples were acute and others convalescent; all came from the United States, Italy and Spain.

In the original workflow: Amplifying reference gene primers gave estimates of nucleated cell counts. Some clones are missing from TCRdb's copy, which holds only in-frame ones; the method was immunoSEQ multiplex PCR. V and J calls and clone size are copied from that table; D and trimming were computed from the DNA. The sample lists 300,000 to 350,000 clones, almost 90% seen once, with approximately 4.5% in the top ten. Clinical history as reported by participants underpinned cohort assignment. CDR3 length equals 15 residues. V was cut by 0 bases and J by 0 bases, with 9 bases left in between. Per germline, CDR1 SGHRS and CDR2 YFSETQ.

The chain employs TRBV5-1 and TRBJ1-1; D unresolved. Sequenced material: PBMCs or T cells enriched from blood (not recorded which). The source of this sequence is a woman between 18 and 30 years old with acute COVID-19. The CDR3 reads CASSLGWGVNTEAFF. The CDR3 DNA reads TGCGCCAGCAGCTTGGGTTGGGGAGTGAACACTGAAGCTTTCTTT.